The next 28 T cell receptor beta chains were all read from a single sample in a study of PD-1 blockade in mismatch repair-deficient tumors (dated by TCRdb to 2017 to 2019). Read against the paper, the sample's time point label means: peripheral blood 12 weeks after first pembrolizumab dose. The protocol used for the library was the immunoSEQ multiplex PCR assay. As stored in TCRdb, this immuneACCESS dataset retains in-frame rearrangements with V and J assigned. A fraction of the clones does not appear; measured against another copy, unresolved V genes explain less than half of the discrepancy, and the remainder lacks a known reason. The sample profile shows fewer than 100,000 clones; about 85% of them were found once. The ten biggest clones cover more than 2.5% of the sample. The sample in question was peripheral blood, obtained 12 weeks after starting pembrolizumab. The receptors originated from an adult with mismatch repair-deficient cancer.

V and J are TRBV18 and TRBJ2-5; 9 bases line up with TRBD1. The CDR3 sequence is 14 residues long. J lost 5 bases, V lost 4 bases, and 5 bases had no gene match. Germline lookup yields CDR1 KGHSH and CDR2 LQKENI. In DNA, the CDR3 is TGTGCCAGCTCACGTGACAGGGGGATGGAGACCCAGTACTTC. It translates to CASSRDRGMETQYF. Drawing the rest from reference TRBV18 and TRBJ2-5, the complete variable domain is NAGVMQNPRHLVRRRGQEARLRCSPMKGHSHVYWYRQLPEEGLKFMVYLQKENIIDESGMPKERFSAEFPKEGPSILRIQQVVRGDSAAYFCASSRDRGMETQYFGPGTRLLVL.

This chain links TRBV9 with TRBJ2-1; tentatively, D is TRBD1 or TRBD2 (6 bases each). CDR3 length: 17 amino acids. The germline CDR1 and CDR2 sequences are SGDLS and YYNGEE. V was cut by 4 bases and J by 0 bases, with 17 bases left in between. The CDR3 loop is CASSHNRGPTSYNEQFF. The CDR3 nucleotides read TGTGCCAGCAGCCACAACCGGGGGCCGACCTCCTACAATGAGCAGTTCTTC.

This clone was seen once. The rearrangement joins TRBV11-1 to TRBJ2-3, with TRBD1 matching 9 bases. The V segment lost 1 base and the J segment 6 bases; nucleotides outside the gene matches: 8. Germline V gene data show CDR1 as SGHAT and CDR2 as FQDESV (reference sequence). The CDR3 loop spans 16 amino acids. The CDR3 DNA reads TGTGCCAGCAGCTTAGATACAGGGGGCAAGTCGGATACGCAGTATTTT. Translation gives CASSLDTGGKSDTQYF.

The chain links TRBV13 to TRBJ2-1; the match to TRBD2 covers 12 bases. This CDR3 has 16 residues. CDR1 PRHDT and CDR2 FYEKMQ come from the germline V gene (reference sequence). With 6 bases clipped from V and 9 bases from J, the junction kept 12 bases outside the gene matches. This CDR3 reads CASRQTSGRSFSEQFF. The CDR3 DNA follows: TGTGCCAGCAGACAAACTAGCGGGAGGTCATTCTCTGAGCAGTTCTTC.

This chain's CDR3 is CASSSTGTAYNEQFF. CDR3 in DNA: TGTGCCAGCAGCTCGACCGGGACAGCCTACAATGAGCAGTTCTTC. The rearrangement joins TRBV13 to TRBJ2-1; 7 nucleotides agree with TRBD1. The CDR3 sequence is 15 residues long. Germline V gene data show CDR1 as PRHDT and CDR2 as FYEKMQ (reference sequence). The V and J ends lost 4 bases and 2 bases, in that order; junction bases with no gene match: 5.

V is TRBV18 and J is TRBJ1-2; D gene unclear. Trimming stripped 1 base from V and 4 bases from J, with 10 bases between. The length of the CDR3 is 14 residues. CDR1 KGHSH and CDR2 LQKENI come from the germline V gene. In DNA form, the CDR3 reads TGTGCCAGCTCACCACAGGAATCAGGCTATGGCTACACCTTC. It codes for CASSPQESGYGYTF.

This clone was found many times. The CDR3 DNA reads TGCGCCAGCAGCCAAGTAGATCTGGGTTTCACCGGGGAGCTGTTTTTT. Its protein is CASSQVDLGFTGELFF. The rearrangement uses TRBV4-1 and TRBJ2-2, with D uncertain. V lost 1 base and J 4 bases, leaving 13 bases between the germline ends. Germline V gene sequence: CDR1 MGHRA, CDR2 YSYEKL. This CDR3 spans 16 amino acids.

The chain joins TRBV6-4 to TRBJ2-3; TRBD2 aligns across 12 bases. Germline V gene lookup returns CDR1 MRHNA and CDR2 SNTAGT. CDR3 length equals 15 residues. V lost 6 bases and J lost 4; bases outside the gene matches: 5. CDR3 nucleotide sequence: TGTGCCAGCAGAGAGACTAGCGGGAGCGCAGATACGCAGTATTTT. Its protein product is CASRETSGSADTQYF.

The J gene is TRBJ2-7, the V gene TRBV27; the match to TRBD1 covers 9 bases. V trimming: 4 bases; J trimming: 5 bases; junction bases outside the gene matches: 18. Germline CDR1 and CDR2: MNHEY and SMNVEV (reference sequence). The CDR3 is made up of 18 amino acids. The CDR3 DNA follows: TGTGCCAGCAGTTACTCTCCCGGGACAGGGTTCGGGCTCCACGAGCAGTACTTC. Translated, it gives CASSYSPGTGFGLHEQYF.

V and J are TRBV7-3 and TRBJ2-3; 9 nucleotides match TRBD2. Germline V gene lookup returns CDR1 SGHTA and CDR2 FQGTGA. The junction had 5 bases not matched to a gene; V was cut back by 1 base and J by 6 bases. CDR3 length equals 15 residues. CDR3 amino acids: CASSLSGRAGDTQYF. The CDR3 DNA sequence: TGTGCCAGCAGCTTAAGCGGGAGGGCCGGGGATACGCAGTATTTT. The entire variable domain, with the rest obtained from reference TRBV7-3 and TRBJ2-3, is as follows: GAGVSQTPSNKVTEKGKYVELRCDPISGHTALYWYRQSLGQGPEFLIYFQGTGAADDSGLPNDRFFAVRPEGSVSTLKIQRTERGDSAVYLCASSLSGRAGDTQYFGPGTRLTVL.

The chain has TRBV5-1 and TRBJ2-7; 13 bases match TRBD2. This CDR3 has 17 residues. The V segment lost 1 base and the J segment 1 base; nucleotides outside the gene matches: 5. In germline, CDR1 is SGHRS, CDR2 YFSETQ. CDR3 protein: CASSLTSGRADSYEQYF. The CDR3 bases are TGCGCCAGCAGCTTGACTAGCGGGAGGGCCGATTCCTACGAGCAGTACTTC.

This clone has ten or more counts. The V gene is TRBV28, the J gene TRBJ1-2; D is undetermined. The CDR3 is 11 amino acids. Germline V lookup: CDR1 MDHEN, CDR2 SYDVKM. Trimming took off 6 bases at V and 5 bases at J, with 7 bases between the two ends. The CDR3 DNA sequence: TGTGCCAGCAGCCGGGGATATGGCTACACCTTC. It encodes CASSRGYGYTF.

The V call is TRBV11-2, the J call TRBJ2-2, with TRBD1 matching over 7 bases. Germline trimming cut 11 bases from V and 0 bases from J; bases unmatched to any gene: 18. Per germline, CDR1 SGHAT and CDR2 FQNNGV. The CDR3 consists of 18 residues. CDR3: CAYSSLTRQGPNTGELFF. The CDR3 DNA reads TGTGCCTACTCAAGCCTAACGAGACAGGGTCCGAACACCGGGGAGCTGTTTTTT.

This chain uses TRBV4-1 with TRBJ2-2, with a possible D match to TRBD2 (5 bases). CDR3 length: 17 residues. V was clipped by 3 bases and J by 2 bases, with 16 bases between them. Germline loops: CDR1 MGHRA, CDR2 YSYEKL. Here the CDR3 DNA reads TGCGCCAGCAGCCACGGTTATCTAGCCCTTAACACCGGGGAGCTGTTTTTT. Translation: CASSHGYLALNTGELFF.

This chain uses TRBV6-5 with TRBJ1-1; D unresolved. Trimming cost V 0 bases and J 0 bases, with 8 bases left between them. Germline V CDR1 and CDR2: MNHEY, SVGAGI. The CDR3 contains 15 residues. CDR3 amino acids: CASSYSIQLNTEAFF. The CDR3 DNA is TGTGCCAGCAGTTACTCGATACAGCTGAACACTGAAGCTTTCTTT.

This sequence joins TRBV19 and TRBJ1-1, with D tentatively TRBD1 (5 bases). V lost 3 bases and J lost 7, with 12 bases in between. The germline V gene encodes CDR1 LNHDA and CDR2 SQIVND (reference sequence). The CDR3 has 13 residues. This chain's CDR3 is CASSMFREGEAFF. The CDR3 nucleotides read TGTGCCAGTAGTATGTTCAGGGAAGGTGAAGCTTTCTTT.

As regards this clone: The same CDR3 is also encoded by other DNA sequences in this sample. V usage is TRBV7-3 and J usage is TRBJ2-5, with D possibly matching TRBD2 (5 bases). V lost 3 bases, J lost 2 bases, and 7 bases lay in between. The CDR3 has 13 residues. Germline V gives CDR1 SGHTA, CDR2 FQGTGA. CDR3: CASSFGSQETQYF. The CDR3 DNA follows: TGTGCCAGCAGCTTTGGGAGTCAAGAGACCCAGTACTTC.

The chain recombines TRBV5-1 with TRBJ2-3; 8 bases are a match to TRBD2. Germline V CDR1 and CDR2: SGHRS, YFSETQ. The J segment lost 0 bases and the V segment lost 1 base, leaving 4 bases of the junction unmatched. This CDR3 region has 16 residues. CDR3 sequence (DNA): TGCGCCAGCAGCTTGAAATCTAGCGGGAGCACAGATACGCAGTATTTT. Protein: CASSLKSSGSTDTQYF.

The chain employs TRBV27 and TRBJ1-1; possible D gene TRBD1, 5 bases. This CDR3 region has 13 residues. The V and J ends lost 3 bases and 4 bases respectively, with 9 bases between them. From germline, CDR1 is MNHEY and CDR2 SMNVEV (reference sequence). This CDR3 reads CASSFSGGTEAFF. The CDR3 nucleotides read TGTGCCAGCAGTTTCAGTGGGGGCACTGAAGCTTTCTTT.

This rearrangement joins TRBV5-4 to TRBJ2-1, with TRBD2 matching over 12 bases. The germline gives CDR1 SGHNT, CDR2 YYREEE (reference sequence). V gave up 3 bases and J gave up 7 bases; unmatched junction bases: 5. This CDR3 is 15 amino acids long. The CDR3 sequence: CASSSTTSGSNEQFF. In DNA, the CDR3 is TGTGCCAGCAGCTCAACGACTAGCGGGAGTAATGAGCAGTTCTTC.

The CDR3: CASSPPAGVYNEQFF. DNA of the CDR3: TGTGCCAGCAGCCCACCAGCGGGAGTATACAATGAGCAGTTCTTC. The chain couples TRBV6-5 to TRBJ2-1, with TRBD2 identical over 8 bases. CDR3 length: 15 residues. Germline V CDR1 and CDR2: MNHEY, SVGAGI. V trimming: 6 bases; J trimming: 4 bases; junction bases outside the gene matches: 8.

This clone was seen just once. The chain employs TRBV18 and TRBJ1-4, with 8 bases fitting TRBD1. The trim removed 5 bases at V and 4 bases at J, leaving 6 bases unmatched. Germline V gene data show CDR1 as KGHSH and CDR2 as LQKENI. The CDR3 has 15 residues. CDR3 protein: CASSSWTGINEKLFF. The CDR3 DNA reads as TGTGCCAGCTCATCCTGGACAGGGATTAATGAAAAACTGTTTTTT.

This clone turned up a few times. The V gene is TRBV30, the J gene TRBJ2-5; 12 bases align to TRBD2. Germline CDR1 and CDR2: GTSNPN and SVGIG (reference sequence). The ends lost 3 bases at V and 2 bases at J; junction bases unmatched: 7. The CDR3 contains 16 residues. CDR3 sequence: CAWRGLAGGRQETQYF. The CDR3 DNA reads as TGTGCCTGGAGAGGGCTAGCGGGAGGGCGGCAAGAGACCCAGTACTTC. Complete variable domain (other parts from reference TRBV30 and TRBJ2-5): SQTIHQWPATLVQPVGSPLSLECTVEGTSNPNLYWYRQAAGRGLQLLFYSVGIGQISSEVPQNLSASRPQDRQFILSSKKLLLSDSGFYLCAWRGLAGGRQETQYFGPGTRLLVL.

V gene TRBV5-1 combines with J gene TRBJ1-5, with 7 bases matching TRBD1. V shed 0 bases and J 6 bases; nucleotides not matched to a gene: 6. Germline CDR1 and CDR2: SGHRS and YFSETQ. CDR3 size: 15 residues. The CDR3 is CASSLEAGGAQPQHF. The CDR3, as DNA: TGCGCCAGCAGCTTGGAGGCAGGGGGGGCTCAGCCCCAGCATTTT.

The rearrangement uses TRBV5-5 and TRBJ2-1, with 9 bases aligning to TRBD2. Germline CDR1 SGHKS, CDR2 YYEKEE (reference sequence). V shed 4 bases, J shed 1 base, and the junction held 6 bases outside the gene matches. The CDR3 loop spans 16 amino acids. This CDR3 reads CASSVTSGRSYNEQFF. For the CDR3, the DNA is TGTGCCAGCAGCGTGACTAGCGGACGTTCCTACAATGAGCAGTTCTTC.

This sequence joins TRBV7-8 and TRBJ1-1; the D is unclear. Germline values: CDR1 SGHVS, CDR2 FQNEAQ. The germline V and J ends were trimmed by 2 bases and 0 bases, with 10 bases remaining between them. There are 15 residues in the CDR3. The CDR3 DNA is TGTGCCAGCAGCTTATCGGGCCAAATGAACACTGAAGCTTTCTTT. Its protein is CASSLSGQMNTEAFF.

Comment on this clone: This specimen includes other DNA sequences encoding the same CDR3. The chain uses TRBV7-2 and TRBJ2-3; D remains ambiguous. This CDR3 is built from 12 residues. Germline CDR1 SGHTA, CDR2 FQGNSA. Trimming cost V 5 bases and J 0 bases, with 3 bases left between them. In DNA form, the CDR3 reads TGTGCCAGCAGCCTGAGCACAGATACGCAGTATTTT. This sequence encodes CASSLSTDTQYF.

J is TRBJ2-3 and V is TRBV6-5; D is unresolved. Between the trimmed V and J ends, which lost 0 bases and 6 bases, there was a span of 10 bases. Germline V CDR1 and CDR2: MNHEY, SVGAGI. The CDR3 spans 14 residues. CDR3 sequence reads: CASSYSGVGDTQYF. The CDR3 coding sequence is TGTGCCAGCAGTTACTCTGGGGTCGGGGATACGCAGTATTTT.